The 2 T cell receptor beta chains below come from one sample, sequenced in a study of cytomegalovirus exposure and HLA in healthy donors. In the PCR, 60 Vbeta and 13 Jbeta primers were used. TCRdb keeps only in-frame clones here, not all; method: immunoSEQ multiplex PCR. The table includes roughly 120,000 clones, 65% to 80% detected once. Sequencing input: PBMCs. Receptor source: a woman aged 55-69 years in good health and CMV-seropositive.

The rearrangement links TRBV5-1 to TRBJ2-5; 11 bases match TRBD2. Per germline, CDR1 SGHRS and CDR2 YFSETQ. There are 17 residues in the CDR3. The J segment lost 2 bases and the V segment lost 6 bases, leaving 12 bases of the junction unmatched. CDR3: CASTLSGVAGGQETQYF. The CDR3 region has the DNA TGCGCCAGCACCCTATCAGGCGTAGCGGGAGGGCAAGAGACCCAGTACTTC. Together with reference TRBV5-1 and TRBJ2-5, the CDR3 gives the full variable domain: KAGVTQTPRYLIKTRGQQVTLSCSPISGHRSVSWYQQTPGQGLQFLFEYFSETQRNKGNFPGRFSGRQFSNSRSEMNVSTLELGDSALYLCASTLSGVAGGQETQYFGPGTRLLVL.

In the case of this clone: An end of the junction differs from the germline gene, which may be a read error. The V and J genes are TRBV7-6 and TRBJ2-7; 8 bases are a match to TRBD1. The germline CDR1 and CDR2 sequences are SGHVS and FNYEAQ. This CDR3 has 13 amino acids. CDR3 DNA sequence: TGTACCAGCAGCTCGGACAGGGCCGACGAGCAGTACTTC. Its translation is CTSSSDRADEQYF.